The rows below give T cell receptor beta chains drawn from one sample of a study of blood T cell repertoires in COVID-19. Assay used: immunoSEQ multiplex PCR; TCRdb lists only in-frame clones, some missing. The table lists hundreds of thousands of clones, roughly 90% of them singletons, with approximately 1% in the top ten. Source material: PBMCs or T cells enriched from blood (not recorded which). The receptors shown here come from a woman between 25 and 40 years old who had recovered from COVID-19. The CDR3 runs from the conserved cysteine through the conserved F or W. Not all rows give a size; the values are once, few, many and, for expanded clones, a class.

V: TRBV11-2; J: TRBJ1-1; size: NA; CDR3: CASSSRVDTEAFF
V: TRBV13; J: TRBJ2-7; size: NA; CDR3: CASSFGVSHEQYF
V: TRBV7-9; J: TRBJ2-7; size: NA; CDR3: CASSRDRYEQYF
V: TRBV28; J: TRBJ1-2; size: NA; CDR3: CASSLERGGKVYGYTF
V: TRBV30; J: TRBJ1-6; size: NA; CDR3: CAWTWSRPYNSPLHF
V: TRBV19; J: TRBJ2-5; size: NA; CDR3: CASTGVGGETQYF
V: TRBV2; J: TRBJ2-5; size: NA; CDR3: CASRAVGQETQYF
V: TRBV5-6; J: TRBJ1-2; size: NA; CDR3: CASSLKGTGTTLINYGYTF
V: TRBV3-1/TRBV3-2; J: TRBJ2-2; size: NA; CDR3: CASSPYLLAGVSGELFF
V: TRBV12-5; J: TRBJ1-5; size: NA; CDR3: CASSRDNQPQHF
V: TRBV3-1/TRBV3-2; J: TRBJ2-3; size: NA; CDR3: CASSLSWRNRASHTQYF
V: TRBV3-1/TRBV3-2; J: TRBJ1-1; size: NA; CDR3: CASSTRQGGTEAFF
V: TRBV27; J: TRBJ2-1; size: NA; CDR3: CASSYDGSSYNEQFF
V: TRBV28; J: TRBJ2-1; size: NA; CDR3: CASSLLGGSSYNEQFF
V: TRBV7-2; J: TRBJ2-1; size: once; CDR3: CASSLLPPAGAYNEQFF